This T cell receptor beta chain comes out of a study of shared clonotypes between healthy human individuals. About the study: A couple of female and a few male donors aged 18 to 49 were enrolled. Notes on the study in general: The expectation was that sequencing depth would affect clonotype sharing among donors.

Produced via immunoSEQ multiplex PCR; TCRdb's table is partial and in-frame only. Of over 850,000 clones listed, roughly 74% are singletons. As for this clone: The target antigen is unknown.

The germline CDR1 and CDR2 sequences are MNHEY and SVGAGI. This CDR3 is 15 amino acids long. With 6 bases clipped from V and 7 bases from J, the junction kept 13 bases outside the gene matches. The chain carries TRBV6-5 and TRBJ1-2, with TRBD1 identical over 8 bases. The sample comprised memory CD4+ T cells from PBMCs. Subset reported: CD45RA-negative fraction. The TCR sequence derives from a young man in good health. Some clones in this sample may be carry-over from other donors' samples. The CDR3 loop is CASSRTPRGQGGYTF. In DNA, the CDR3 is TGTGCCAGCAGCCGGACTCCCAGGGGGCAGGGTGGCTACACCTTC.